This entry describes one TCR beta chain. As yet, its antigen is unknown. The data stem from a study of T cell responses to AZD1222 COVID-19 vaccine. Broader study findings: Along spike, vaccine-associated CD4 TCRs were found throughout, with dominance at 160-218 and 743-854. Repertoire collection took place solely once the T cell response had peaked. A mostly white British donor set with more females was recruited, and clonal diversity was possibly underestimated.

V was pared by 3 bases and J by 2 bases, with 5 bases between. Germline CDR1 and CDR2: LGHDT and YNNKEL (reference sequence). This CDR3 is built from 12 residues. Profiled with immunoSEQ multiplex PCR; TCRdb holds only in-frame clones, not every one. Among 150,000 or so clones listed, roughly nine tenths were seen once. This clonotype originated in an adult in good health. Sequencing used peripheral blood, obtained on day 0 of AZD1222 vaccination. V is TRBV3-1 (or the pseudogene TRBV3-2) and J is TRBJ2-7; tentative D call: TRBD1 (5 bases). CDR3 sequence reads: CASSHRAYEQYF. CDR3 bases: TGTGCCAGCAGCCACAGGGCCTACGAGCAGTACTTC.